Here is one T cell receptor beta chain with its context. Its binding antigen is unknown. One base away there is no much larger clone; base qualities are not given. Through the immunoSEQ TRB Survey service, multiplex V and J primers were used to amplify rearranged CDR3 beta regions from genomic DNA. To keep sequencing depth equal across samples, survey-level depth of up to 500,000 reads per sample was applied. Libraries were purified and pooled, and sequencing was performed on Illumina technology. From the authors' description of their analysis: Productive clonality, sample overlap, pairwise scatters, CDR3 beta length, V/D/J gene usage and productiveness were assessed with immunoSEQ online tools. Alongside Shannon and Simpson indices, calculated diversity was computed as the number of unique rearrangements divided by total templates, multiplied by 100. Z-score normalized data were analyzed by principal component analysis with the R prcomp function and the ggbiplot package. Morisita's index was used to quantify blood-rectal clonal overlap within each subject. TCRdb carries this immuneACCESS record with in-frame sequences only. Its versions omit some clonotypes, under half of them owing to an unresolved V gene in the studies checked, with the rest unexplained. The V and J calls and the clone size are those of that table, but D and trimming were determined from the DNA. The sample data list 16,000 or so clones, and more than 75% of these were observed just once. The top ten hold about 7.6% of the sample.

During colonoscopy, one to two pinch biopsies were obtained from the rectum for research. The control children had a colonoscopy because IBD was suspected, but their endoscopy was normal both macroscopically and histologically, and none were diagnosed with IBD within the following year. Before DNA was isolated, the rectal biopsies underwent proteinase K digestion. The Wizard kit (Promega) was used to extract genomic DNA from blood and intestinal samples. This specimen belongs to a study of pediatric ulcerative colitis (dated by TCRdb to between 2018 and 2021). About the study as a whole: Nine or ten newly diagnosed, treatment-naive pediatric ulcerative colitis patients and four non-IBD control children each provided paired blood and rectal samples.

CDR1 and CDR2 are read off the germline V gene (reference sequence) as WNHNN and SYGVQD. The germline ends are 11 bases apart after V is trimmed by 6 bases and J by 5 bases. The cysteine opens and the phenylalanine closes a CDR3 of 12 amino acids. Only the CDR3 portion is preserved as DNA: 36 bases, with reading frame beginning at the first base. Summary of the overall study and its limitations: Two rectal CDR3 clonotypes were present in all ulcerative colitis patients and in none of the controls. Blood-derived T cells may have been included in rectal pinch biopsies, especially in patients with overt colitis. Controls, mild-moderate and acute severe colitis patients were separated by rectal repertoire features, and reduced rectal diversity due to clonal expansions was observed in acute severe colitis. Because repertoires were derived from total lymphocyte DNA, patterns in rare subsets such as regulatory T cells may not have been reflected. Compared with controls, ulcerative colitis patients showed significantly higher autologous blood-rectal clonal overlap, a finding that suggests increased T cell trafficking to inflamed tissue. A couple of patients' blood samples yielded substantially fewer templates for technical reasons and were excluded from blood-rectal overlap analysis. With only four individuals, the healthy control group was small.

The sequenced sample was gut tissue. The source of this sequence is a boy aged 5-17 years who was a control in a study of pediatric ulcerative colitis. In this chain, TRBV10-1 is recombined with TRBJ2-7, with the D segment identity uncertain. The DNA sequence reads TGCGCCAGCAGCCTAGACTGGCACGAGCAGTACTTC. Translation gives CASSLDWHEQYF.